Described below is a single T cell receptor (beta chain) sequence and its context. Original processing notes: How many nucleated cells were present was estimated from reference gene primer amplification. This table comes from immunoSEQ multiplex PCR, and its TCRdb copy is limited to in-frame clones, with some not included. V, J and clone size derive from that table, while D and trimming were established from the DNA sequence. The profile shows around 190,000 clones, 87% of them singletons. From germline, CDR1 is MNHEY and CDR2 SMNVEV (reference sequence). The trim removed 4 bases at V and 2 bases at J, leaving 4 bases unmatched. The CDR3 is made up of 14 amino acids. Recruits, aged 18 to 89 years, lived in 20 to 30 US areas. This record belongs to a study of blood T cell repertoires in COVID-19. Study details: The United States, Italy and Spain provided the acute and convalescent COVID-19 samples. Sources were T cells, B-cell-depleted T cells, or PBMCs; the material itself was cDNA or gDNA.

The clonotype comes from a man younger than 30 with acute COVID-19. The chain recombines TRBV27 with TRBJ1-2; 7 bases fit TRBD1. Sequenced: PBMCs or T cells enriched from blood (not recorded which). The CDR3 sequence is CASSWDRTNYGYTF. The DNA of the CDR3 is TGTGCCAGCAGTTGGGACAGAACCAACTATGGCTACACCTTC.